Presented here are 10 T cell receptor beta chains from one specimen sequenced in a study of T-cell reconstitution after alpha-beta-depleted transplantation in children. Construction of the TCRbeta library involved unique molecular identifiers. Using its own MiXCR run on the PCR reads, TCRdb lists one record per CDR3 protein. This table has about 460,000 distinct CDR3 sequences, about an eighth appearing once. The starting material was PBMCs, mostly from graft donor cells, obtained 180 days after TCRalphabeta/CD19-depleted stem cell transplant. The receptors here all came from a female patient aged 2 to 10 who had a stem cell transplant for aplastic anemia, so the T cells may come from the graft donor.

Many counts were recorded for this clonotype. V usage is TRBV10-3 and J usage is TRBJ2-7; 7 bases match TRBD2. Germline CDR1 is ENHRY and CDR2 is SYGVKD. J gave up 2 bases and V 0 bases, and 4 bases lay outside the gene matches. The CDR3 runs 15 residues. CDR3 nucleotides: TGTGCCATCAGTGAGTCAAGCGGGGAGACCTACGAGCAGTACTTC. Translated: CAISESSGETYEQYF.

This clonotype was recorded only once. The chain employs TRBV20-1 and TRBJ2-7, with 7 positions matching TRBD2. Trimming cost V 1 base and J 3 bases; bases outside gene matches: 3. Germline V gene lookup returns CDR1 DFQATT and CDR2 SNEGSKA (reference sequence). The CDR3 totals 13 residues. CDR3 sequence reads: CSARGSSGYEQYV. The CDR3 bases are TGCAGTGCTAGAGGGTCTAGCGGCTACGAGCAGTACGTC.

The CDR3 coding sequence is TGTGCCACCAGCAGATACCCGGGACTAGGGAAGTCTGAGCAGTTCTTC. This sequence encodes CATSRYPGLGKSEQFF. The chain is built from TRBV15 and TRBJ2-1, with TRBD2 identical over 8 bases. After removal of 2 bases from V and 9 bases from J, the junction contained 12 bases not matched to a gene. The germline CDR1 and CDR2 sequences are LNHNV and YYDKDF (reference sequence). This CDR3 spans 16 amino acids.

CDR3 DNA sequence: TGTGCCAGCAGGGGTGACAGTACCCCTAATGGCTACACCTTC. Translation: CASRGDSTPNGYTF. The rearrangement joins TRBV2 to TRBJ1-2; possibly TRBD1 for D (5 bases). This CDR3 is 14 amino acids long. V lost 6 bases and J 6 bases, leaving 17 bases between the germline ends. Germline V gene data show CDR1 as SNHLY and CDR2 as FYNNEI.

This clonotype was recorded a few times. The rearrangement joins TRBV18 to TRBJ2-4; 7 bases map to TRBD2. Trimming removed 0 bases from V and 7 bases from J; junction bases left unmatched: 9. CDR3 length: 16 residues. Germline CDR1 KGHSH, CDR2 LQKENI. The CDR3 DNA sequence: TGTGCCAGCTCACCACCGGGTTCTGCGGGGGTGAACATTCAGTACTTC. It yields the protein CASSPPGSAGVNIQYF.

This clonotype was picked up many times. This chain uses TRBV10-3 with TRBJ2-3, with 15 bases aligning to TRBD2. The CDR3 sequence is 15 residues long. CDR1 and CDR2 (germline): ENHRY, SYGVKD. With V trimmed by 10 bases and J by 5 bases, 7 bases remained unmatched. Here the CDR3 DNA reads TGTGCCACGGGACTAGCGGGAGGCCTGAAAGATACGCAGTATTTT. Protein: CATGLAGGLKDTQYF.

This clonotype appeared a few times. The CDR3 loop is CSANDYPETQYF. CDR3 coding DNA: TGCAGTGCTAATGACTACCCAGAGACCCAGTACTTC. The rearrangement links TRBV20-1 to TRBJ2-5, with D maybe TRBD2 (5 bases). V shed 4 bases and J shed 4 bases, with 10 bases lying between them. The length of the CDR3 is 12 residues. Looked up from germline, CDR1 is DFQATT and CDR2 is SNEGSKA (reference sequence).

J is TRBJ1-1 and V is TRBV5-1, with TRBD1 matching 8 bases. The V segment lost 4 bases and the J segment 1 base; nucleotides outside the gene matches: 6. This CDR3 region has 15 residues. Germline values: CDR1 SGHRS, CDR2 YFSETQ. The CDR3 coding sequence is TGCGCCAGCAGCCTCGGGGACAGGTGGAACACTGAAGCTTTCTTT. Encoded protein: CASSLGDRWNTEAFF.

The chain carries TRBV6-5 and TRBJ2-2; D is uncertain. CDR1 and CDR2 from the germline V gene are MNHEY and SVGAGI. The CDR3 length is 12 residues. V dropped 0 bases and J dropped 7 bases, with 3 bases sitting between them. CDR3 nucleotides: TGTGCCAGCAGTTACTCCGGCGGGGAGCTGTTTTTT. Residues: CASSYSGGELFF.

The table lists this clonotype with a few counts. The chain has TRBV7-2 and TRBJ2-7; tentative D call: TRBD2 (6 bases). Germline CDR1 reads SGHTA; CDR2 reads FQGNSA. The V end was cut by 5 bases, the J end by 0 bases, with 14 bases between. The CDR3 runs 15 residues. The CDR3 region has the DNA TGTGCCAGCAGCCCCTATAGCGGAAGCTCCTACGAGCAGTACGTC. It translates to CASSPYSGSSYEQYV.